The clone carrying this TCR beta chain was detected many times. What it recognizes is unknown. The data belong to a study of T-cell reconstitution after alpha-beta-depleted transplantation in children. Study-wide findings and caveats: The high TCRbeta diversity at day 60 in some patients came from surviving recipient T cells and thymic progenitors. After transplant, at about two months, alpha-beta T cells were reportedly derived from several hundred expanded graft clones. Once a year had passed after transplant, T-cell counts and diversity came mostly from newly produced T cells.

As it was prepared, the TCRbeta library received unique molecular identifiers. TCRdb redid the calling of the PCR reads with MiXCR, one entry per CDR3 protein. The data contain about a million distinct CDR3 sequences, roughly 29% of them singletons. Germline CDR1 and CDR2: DFQATT and SNEGSKA (reference sequence). With V trimmed by 0 bases and J by 13 bases, 8 bases remained unmatched. The CDR3 runs to 14 residues. The TCR sequence derives from a boy under two years old who had a stem cell transplant for SCID, so the T cells may come from the graft donor. Sequencing was performed on PBMCs, mostly from graft donor cells, taken 360 days after TCRalphabeta/CD19-depleted stem cell transplant. The J gene is TRBJ2-1, the V gene TRBV20-1; 11 bases align to TRBD1. In DNA, the CDR3 is TGCAGTGCTAGAGAATCCGGGACAGGGGGAAATCAGTTCTTC. This sequence encodes CSARESGTGGNQFF.